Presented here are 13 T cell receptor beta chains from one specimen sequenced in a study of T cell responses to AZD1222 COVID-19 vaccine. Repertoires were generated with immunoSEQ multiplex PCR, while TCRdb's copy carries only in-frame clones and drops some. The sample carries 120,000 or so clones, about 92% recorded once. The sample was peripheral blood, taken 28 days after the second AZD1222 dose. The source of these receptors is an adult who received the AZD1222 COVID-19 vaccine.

The CDR3 loop reads CASSQGILEPQHF. The CDR3 DNA reads TGCGCCAGCAGCCAAGGGATTCTGGAGCCCCAGCATTTT. The chain uses TRBV4-1 and TRBJ1-5; D is unclear. Germline V gives CDR1 MGHRA, CDR2 YSYEKL. Trimming left V 1 base short and J 8 bases short, with 9 bases between. The CDR3 is 13 residues long.

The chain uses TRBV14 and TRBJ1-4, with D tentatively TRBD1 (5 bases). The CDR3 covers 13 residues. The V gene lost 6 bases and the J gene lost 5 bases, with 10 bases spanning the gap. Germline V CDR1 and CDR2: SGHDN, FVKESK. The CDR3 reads CASSPGPNEKLFF. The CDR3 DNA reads TGTGCCAGCAGTCCGGGGCCCAATGAAAAACTGTTTTTT.

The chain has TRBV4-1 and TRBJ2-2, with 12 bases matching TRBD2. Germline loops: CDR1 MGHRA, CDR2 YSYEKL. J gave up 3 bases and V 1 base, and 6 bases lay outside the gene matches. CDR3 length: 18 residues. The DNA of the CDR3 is TGCGCCAGCAGCCAAGCCTCATCTAGCGGGGGGGACACCGGGGAGCTGTTTTTT. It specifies CASSQASSSGGDTGELFF.

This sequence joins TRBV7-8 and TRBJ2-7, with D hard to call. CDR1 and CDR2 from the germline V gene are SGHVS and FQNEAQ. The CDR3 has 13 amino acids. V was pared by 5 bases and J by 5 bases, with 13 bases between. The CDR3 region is CASSEVGKHEQYF. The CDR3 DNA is TGTGCCAGCAGCGAAGTGGGGAAGCACGAGCAGTACTTC.

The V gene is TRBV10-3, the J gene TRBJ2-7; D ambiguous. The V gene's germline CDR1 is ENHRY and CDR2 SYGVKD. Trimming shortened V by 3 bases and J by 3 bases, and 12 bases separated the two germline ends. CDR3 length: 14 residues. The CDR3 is CAISERADSYEQYF. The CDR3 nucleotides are TGTGCCATCAGTGAAAGGGCAGATAGCTACGAGCAGTACTTC.

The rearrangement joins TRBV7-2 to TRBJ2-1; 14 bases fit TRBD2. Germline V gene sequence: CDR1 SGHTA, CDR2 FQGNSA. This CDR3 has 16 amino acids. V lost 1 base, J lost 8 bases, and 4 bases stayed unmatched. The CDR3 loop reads CASSLGLAGGLDEQFF. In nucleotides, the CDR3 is TGTGCCAGCAGCTTAGGACTAGCGGGGGGGTTGGATGAGCAGTTCTTC.

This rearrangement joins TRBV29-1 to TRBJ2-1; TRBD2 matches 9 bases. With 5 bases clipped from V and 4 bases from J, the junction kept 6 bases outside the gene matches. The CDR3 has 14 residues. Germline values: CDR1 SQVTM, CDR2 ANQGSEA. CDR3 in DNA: TGCAGCGTTTCCCCTAGCGGGATATACAATGAGCAGTTCTTC. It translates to CSVSPSGIYNEQFF.

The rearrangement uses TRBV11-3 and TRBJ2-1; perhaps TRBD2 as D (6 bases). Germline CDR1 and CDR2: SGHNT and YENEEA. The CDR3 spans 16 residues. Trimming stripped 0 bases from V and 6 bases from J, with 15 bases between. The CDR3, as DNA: TGTGCCAGCAGCTTAGATCACGGAGGGGAGGCCAATGAGCAGTTCTTC. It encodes CASSLDHGGEANEQFF.

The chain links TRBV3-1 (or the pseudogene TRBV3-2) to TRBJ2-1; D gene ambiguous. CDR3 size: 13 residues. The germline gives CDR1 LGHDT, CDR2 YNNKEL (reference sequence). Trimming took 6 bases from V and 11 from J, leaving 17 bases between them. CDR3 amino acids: CASRRRRTMKQFF. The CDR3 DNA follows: TGTGCCAGCAGACGACGCCGTACAATGAAGCAGTTCTTC.

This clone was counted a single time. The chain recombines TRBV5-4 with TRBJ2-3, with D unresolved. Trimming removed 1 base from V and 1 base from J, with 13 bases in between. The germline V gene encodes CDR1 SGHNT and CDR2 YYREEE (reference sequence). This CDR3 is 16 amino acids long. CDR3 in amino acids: CASSLFGSSGTDTQYF. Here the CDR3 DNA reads TGTGCCAGCAGCTTGTTCGGCTCTTCAGGCACAGATACGCAGTATTTT.

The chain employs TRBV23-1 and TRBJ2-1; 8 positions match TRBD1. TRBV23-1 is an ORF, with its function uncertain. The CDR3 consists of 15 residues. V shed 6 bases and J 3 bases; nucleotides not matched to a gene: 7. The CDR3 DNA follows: TGCGCCAGCAGGCCGGGACAGGCTATCTACAATGAGCAGTTCTTC. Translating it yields CASRPGQAIYNEQFF.

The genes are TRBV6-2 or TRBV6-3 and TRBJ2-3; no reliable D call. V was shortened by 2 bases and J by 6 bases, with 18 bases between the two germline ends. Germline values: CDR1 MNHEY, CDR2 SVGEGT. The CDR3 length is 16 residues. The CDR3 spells CASSYGLQFAPDTQYF. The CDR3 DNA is TGTGCCAGCAGTTACGGGCTACAATTCGCTCCGGATACGCAGTATTTT.

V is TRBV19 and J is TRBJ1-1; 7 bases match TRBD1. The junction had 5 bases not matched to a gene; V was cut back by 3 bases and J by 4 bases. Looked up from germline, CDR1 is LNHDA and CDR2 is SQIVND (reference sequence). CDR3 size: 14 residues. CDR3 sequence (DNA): TGTGCCAGTAGTATCCCAACAGGGGCCACTGAAGCTTTCTTT. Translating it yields CASSIPTGATEAFF. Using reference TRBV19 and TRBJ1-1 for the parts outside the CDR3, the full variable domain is DGGITQSPKYLFRKEGQNVTLSCEQNLNHDAMYWYRQDPGQGLRLIYYSQIVNDFQKGDIAEGYSVSREKKESFPLTVTSAQKNPTAFYLCASSIPTGATEAFFGQGTRLTVV.